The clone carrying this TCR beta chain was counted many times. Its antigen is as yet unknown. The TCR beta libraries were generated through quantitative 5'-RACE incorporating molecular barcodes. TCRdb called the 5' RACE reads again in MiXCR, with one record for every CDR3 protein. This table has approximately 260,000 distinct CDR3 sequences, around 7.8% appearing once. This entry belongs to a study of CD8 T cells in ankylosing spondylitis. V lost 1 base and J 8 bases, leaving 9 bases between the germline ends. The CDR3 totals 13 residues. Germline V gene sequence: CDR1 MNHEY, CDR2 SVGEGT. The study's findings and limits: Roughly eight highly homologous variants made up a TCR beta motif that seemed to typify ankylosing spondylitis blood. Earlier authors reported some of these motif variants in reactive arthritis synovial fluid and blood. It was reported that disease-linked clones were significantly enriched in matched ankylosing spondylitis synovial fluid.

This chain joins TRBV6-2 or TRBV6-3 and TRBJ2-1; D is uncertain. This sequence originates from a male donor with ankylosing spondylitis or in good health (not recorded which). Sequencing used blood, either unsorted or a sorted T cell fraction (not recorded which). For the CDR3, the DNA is TGTGCCAGCAGTTACTTTGGGTTTTATGAGCAGTTCTTC. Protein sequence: CASSYFGFYEQFF.